Listed below are T cell receptor beta chains from one sample, sequenced in a study of identical twins. Via MiXCR, TCRdb re-called the 5' RACE reads, giving one row per CDR3 protein. The table has 600,000 to 850,000 distinct CDR3 sequences, 15% to 20% seen once. The data also belong to a second study, concerning T cells expressing NK-cell markers.

Specimen: PBMCs. The receptors were gathered from a woman younger than 30 in good health. Each CDR3 is given with its conserved first and last residue. A D gene is named only where the DNA matches it firmly. The listing skips clone size in some rows; elsewhere it reads once, few, many or a size class.

few,TRBV29-1,TRBD2,TRBJ2-3,CSVAGSGSRADTQYF,TGCAGCGTTGCGGGTAGCGGGAGTAGGGCAGATACGCAGTATTTT
NA,TRBV6-1,NA,TRBJ2-5,CASSPKGPGSTLWQETQYF,TGTGCCAGCAGCCCCAAGGGGCCAGGTAGCACCCTCTGGCAAGAGACCCAGTACTTC
NA,TRBV5-1,NA,TRBJ1-2,CASGPNGREGYGYTF,TGCGCCAGCGGACCCAACGGCAGGGAGGGCTATGGCTACACCTTC
few,TRBV27,TRBD1,TRBJ1-2,CASRATGGRYGYTF,TGTGCCAGCAGAGCTACAGGGGGACGCTATGGCTACACCTTC
few,TRBV7-9,NA,TRBJ1-1,CASSRDGTEAFF,TGTGCCAGCAGCCGGGACGGTACTGAAGCTTTCTTT
few,TRBV20-1,NA,TRBJ2-3,CSAPEVRTDTQYF,TGCAGTGCCCCGGAGGTCCGCACAGATACGCAGTATTTT
NA,TRBV10-3,NA,TRBJ2-7,CAIRGGDRSYEQYF,TGTGCCATCAGGGGGGGGGACAGGTCCTACGAGCAGTACTTC
NA,TRBV20-1,TRBD1,TRBJ1-2,CSASDRGDYGYTF,TGCAGTGCTAGCGACAGGGGGGACTATGGCTACACCTTC
NA,TRBV20-1,NA,TRBJ2-7,CSARDLGGYSGGQYF,TGCAGTGCTAGAGATCTCGGGGGATACTCGGGCGGGCAGTACTTC
NA,TRBV5-1,NA,TRBJ2-1,CASSSQTGLSYEQFF,TGCGCCAGCAGCTCCCAGACCGGACTCTCGTATGAGCAGTTCTTC
NA,TRBV29-1,NA,TRBJ1-4,CSVQFPSEKLFF,TGCAGCGTCCAGTTCCCGAGTGAAAAACTGTTTTTT
NA,TRBV10-3,NA,TRBJ2-1,CAIMFGGSYNEQFF,TGTGCCATCATGTTCGGGGGCTCCTACAATGAGCAGTTCTTC
few,TRBV6-5,NA,TRBJ2-3,CASSSYLGGTSTDTQYF,TGTGCCAGCAGTTCCTATCTTGGCGGTACTAGCACAGATACGCAGTATTTT
few,TRBV5-1,TRBD1,TRBJ2-1,CASSGRTGFANEQFF,TGCGCCAGCAGCGGGAGGACAGGGTTTGCCAATGAGCAGTTCTTC
few,TRBV6-6,NA,TRBJ1-1,CASTSDSNTEAFF,TGTGCCAGCACCTCGGACTCGAACACTGAAGCTTTCTTT
NA,TRBV10-3,TRBD2,TRBJ2-7,CAISRGLAGFYEQYF,TGTGCCATCAGTAGGGGGCTAGCGGGATTCTACGAGCAGTACTTC
NA,TRBV4-2,NA,TRBJ2-7,CASKDPSSYEQYF,TGTGCCAGCAAGGATCCGAGCTCCTACGAGCAGTACTTC
few,TRBV20-1,NA,TRBJ1-1,CSARDRRGVEAFF,TGCAGTGCTAGAGATCGTCGGGGAGTTGAAGCTTTCTTT
NA,TRBV20-1,NA,TRBJ2-7,CSASGQQPYEQYF,TGCAGTGCTAGTGGACAGCAACCCTACGAGCAGTACTTC
NA,TRBV24-1,NA,TRBJ1-2,CATSDKGSNYGYTF,TGTGCCACCAGTGATAAGGGATCGAACTATGGCTACACCTTC
NA,TRBV7-8,NA,TRBJ2-2,CASSLVRSGPTGELFF,TGTGCCAGCAGCTTAGTGAGGTCAGGTCCTACCGGGGAGCTGTTTTTT
NA,TRBV19,NA,TRBJ1-4,CASTVTATNEKLFF,TGTGCCAGTACCGTAACTGCAACTAATGAAAAACTGTTTTTT
NA,TRBV12-3/TRBV12-4,NA,TRBJ2-2,CASSSIDYLNTGELFF,TGTGCCAGCAGTTCGATCGACTACTTGAACACCGGGGAGCTGTTTTTT
many,TRBV12-3/TRBV12-4,TRBD1,TRBJ1-3,CASSLVGQANTIYF,TGTGCCAGCAGTTTGGTAGGACAGGCAAACACCATATATTTT
NA,TRBV12-3/TRBV12-4,TRBD2,TRBJ2-7,CASCSGGSYEQYF,TGTGCCAGCTGTTCGGGAGGCTCCTACGAGCAGTACTTC
few,TRBV18,NA,TRBJ1-6,CASSGTEGPPLHF,TGTGCCAGCTCCGGGACCGAGGGGCCACCCCTCCACTTT
few,TRBV29-1,TRBD1,TRBJ2-7,CSVSSGDRGPYEQYF,TGCAGCGTTTCGAGTGGGGACAGGGGTCCCTACGAGCAGTACTTC
NA,TRBV20-1,NA,TRBJ1-1,CSASSPQGRTEAFF,TGCAGTGCTAGCTCACCTCAGGGTCGGACTGAAGCTTTCTTT
NA,TRBV12-3/TRBV12-4,TRBD2,TRBJ2-3,CASSLLAGEDTQYF,TGTGCCAGCAGTCTACTAGCGGGAGAAGATACGCAGTATTTT
NA,TRBV29-1,NA,TRBJ2-3,CSVHLRTDTQYF,TGCAGCGTACATTTACGCACAGATACGCAGTATTTT
few,TRBV20-1,TRBD1,TRBJ2-6,CSATDRGYSGANVLTF,TGCAGTGCTACGGACAGGGGCTACTCTGGGGCCAACGTCCTGACTTTC
NA,TRBV10-3,NA,TRBJ2-1,CAIGRASDEQFF,TGTGCCATTGGGCGGGCGAGCGATGAGCAGTTCTTC
NA,TRBV20-1,TRBD1,TRBJ2-7,CSARASLDRGYEQYF,TGCAGTGCTAGAGCGTCCTTAGACAGGGGTTACGAGCAGTACTTC
few,TRBV5-1,NA,TRBJ2-1,CASSLDHGTYNEQFF,TGCGCCAGCAGCTTGGACCATGGCACCTACAATGAGCAGTTCTTC
NA,TRBV20-1,TRBD1,TRBJ2-7,CSAIDRGYEQYF,TGCAGTGCTATCGACAGGGGCTACGAGCAGTACTTC
once,TRBV5-6,TRBD2,TRBJ2-1,CASDLAGGTSYNEQFF,TGTGCCAGCGATTTAGCGGGAGGGACGTCCTACAATGAGCAGTTCTTC
NA,TRBV27,NA,TRBJ2-3,CASSLVAGLTDTQYF,TGTGCCAGCAGTTTGGTGGCGGGCCTCACAGATACGCAGTATTTT
few,TRBV6-5,NA,TRBJ2-7,CASSYSTQGYEQYF,TGTGCCAGCAGTTACTCGACCCAGGGCTACGAGCAGTACTTC
NA,TRBV6-1,NA,TRBJ2-2,CASTTGVNTGELFF,TGTGCCAGCACGACGGGGGTGAACACCGGGGAGCTGTTTTTT
NA,TRBV2,NA,TRBJ1-2,CASSVKSYGYTF,TGTGCCAGCAGTGTTAAAAGCTATGGCTACACCTTC
NA,TRBV7-7,NA,TRBJ2-1,CASSLGDTPSYNEQFF,TGTGCTAGCAGCTTGGGGGACACCCCTTCCTACAATGAGCAGTTCTTC
NA,TRBV6-2/TRBV6-3,TRBD2,TRBJ2-3,CASRKLAGTLRTDTQYF,TGTGCCAGCAGAAAACTAGCGGGAACGTTGAGAACAGATACGCAGTATTTT
few,TRBV6-5,NA,TRBJ1-1,CASSYLDRNTEAFF,TGTGCCAGCAGTTATCTCGACAGGAACACTGAAGCTTTCTTT
NA,TRBV7-9,TRBD1,TRBJ2-3,CASRWGQGPDTQYF,TGTGCCAGCCGGTGGGGACAGGGCCCAGATACGCAGTATTTT
NA,TRBV12-3/TRBV12-4,NA,TRBJ1-4,CASTPGRGKLFF,TGTGCCAGCACCCCCGGGCGAGGAAAACTGTTTTTT
many,TRBV6-1,NA,TRBJ2-2,CATWRTTNTGELFF,TGTGCCACCTGGAGGACAACGAACACCGGGGAGCTGTTTTTT
few,TRBV6-5,TRBD2,TRBJ2-1,CASSYVAGGLNEQFF,TGTGCCAGCAGTTACGTAGCGGGAGGTCTCAATGAGCAGTTCTTC
NA,TRBV7-3,NA,TRBJ1-4,CASSLSGGRGEKLFF,TGTGCCAGCAGCTTAAGCGGAGGGAGGGGCGAAAAACTGTTTTTT
NA,TRBV20-1,NA,TRBJ2-2,CSASRGTRELFF,TGCAGTGCTAGCCGGGGTACTAGGGAGCTGTTTTTT
few,TRBV6-5,NA,TRBJ2-5,CASSIGGTQYF,TGTGCCAGCAGTATCGGGGGGACCCAGTACTTC
few,TRBV30,NA,TRBJ2-3,CAWSQLRTDTQYF,TGTGCCTGGAGTCAGTTAAGGACAGATACGCAGTATTTT